This T cell receptor beta chain was recorded in a study of identifying expanded T cells in peripheral blood. Of note for this clone: Its antigen is currently unknown.

Collection occurred without any documented infections or immune events in donors. Study-level points and caveats: About 1.2 clones differed between technical replicates, versus roughly 16 and 20 over time. Across healthy donors, higher total template counts meant significantly greater approximately two-week count variance.

TCRdb's copy holds only in-frame clones and misses some; the assay was immunoSEQ multiplex PCR. Here the sample spans approximately 79,000 clones, about nine tenths being singletons. The junction had 1 base not matched to a gene; V was cut back by 1 base and J by 8 bases. The CDR3 spans 14 residues. Germline lookup yields CDR1 SGHAT and CDR2 FQNNGV. The rearrangement joins TRBV11-2 to TRBJ2-3; 12 bases are a match to TRBD2. The sequenced material came from blood. This receptor was obtained from a person aged 18 to 75 in good health. The CDR3 DNA reads as TGTGCCAGCAGCTTAGCACTAGCGGGGGGTACGCAGTATTTT. Residues: CASSLALAGGTQYF.